A selection of T cell receptor beta chains follows, all from one sample in a study of blood T cell repertoires in COVID-19. Clones were sequenced by immunoSEQ multiplex PCR, and TCRdb holds only the in-frame ones, with some missing. The sample has about 220,000 clones, around 90% seen once; the top ten hold around 2.7%. The sample taken for sequencing was PBMCs or T cells enriched from blood (not recorded which). The source of these receptors is a woman aged 30 to 39 who had recovered from COVID-19. The CDR3 runs from the conserved cysteine through the conserved F or W. A D gene is named only where the DNA matches it firmly. Where a row states a size, it is once, few, many or the class of an expanded clone; other rows omit it.

TRBJ2-7 - TRBV25-1 TRBD1 TGTGCCAGCAGTGAATTAGGGCTTGGACAGGGGGCTTACGAGCAGTACTTC CASSELGLGQGAYEQYF
TRBJ2-5 - TRBV11-3 TRBD2 TGTGCCAGCAGCCCAGCCGGGACTAGCGGGGAACAGACCCAGTACTTC CASSPAGTSGEQTQYF
TRBJ1-2 - TRBV13 TRBD1 TGTGCCAGCAGCTTAGGAGGGGGCAGTGGATTTTATGGCTACACCTTC CASSLGGGSGFYGYTF
TRBJ1-1 - TRBV13 - TGTGCCAGCAGCCCAGAGGGTTCGAACACTGAAGCTTTCTTT CASSPEGSNTEAFF
TRBJ1-5 - TRBV4-3 - TGCGCCAGCAGCCAAGATCATCCGGGTTTGAATAGCAATCAGCCCCAGCATTTT CASSQDHPGLNSNQPQHF
TRBJ1-1 - TRBV7-3 - TGTGCCAGCAGCTTAGTTCCAGGGAGGGAAGCTTTCTTT CASSLVPGREAFF
TRBJ1-2 - TRBV5-4 - TGTGCCAGCAGCTTGGGGGTTAGGACAGACTATGGCTACACCTTC CASSLGVRTDYGYTF
TRBJ2-3 - TRBV6-1 TRBD1 TGTGCCAGCAGTGAAACAGGACAGGGGACAGATACGCAGTATTTT CASSETGQGTDTQYF
TRBJ2-3 - TRBV4-2 TRBD2 TGTGCCAGCAGCCCACGCCTAGCGGGGGCCACTAGCACAGATACGCAGTATTTT CASSPRLAGATSTDTQYF
TRBJ1-1 - TRBV4-3 TRBD1 TGCGCCAGCAGCCTAGGGGACAGGGTGGTCACTGAAGCTTTCTTT CASSLGDRVVTEAFF
TRBJ1-1 - TRBV5-6 TRBD1 TGTGCCAGCATCATACAGGGGCTACAGAACACTGAAGCTTTCTTT CASIIQGLQNTEAFF
TRBJ1-3 - TRBV6-5 TRBD1 TGTGCCACCAGACAGGGAGACACCATATATTTT CATRQGDTIYF
TRBJ2-1 - TRBV18 - TGTGCCAGCTCCGTAGATACACAGGGAAATGAGCAGTTCTTC CASSVDTQGNEQFF
TRBJ1-6 - TRBV6-4 - TGTGCCAGCCTCGGTGCTTCTAATTCACCCCTCCACTTT CASLGASNSPLHF
TRBJ1-1 - TRBV20-1 - TGCAGGGCAGGAAAGAACACTGAAGCTTTCTTT CRAGKNTEAFF
TRBJ2-1 once TRBV5-1 - TGCGCCAGCAGCTTGGCCAGGGTCGGCGGTGAGCAGTTCTTC CASSLARVGGEQFF
TRBJ1-3 - TRBV5-1 TRBD1 TGCGCCAGCAGCCACTCGGGGGACAGTGGAAACACCATATATTTT CASSHSGDSGNTIYF
TRBJ2-5 - TRBV7-3 TRBD2 TGTGCCAGCAGCCCAGGACTAGCGGGGACAACCCAAGAGACCCAGTACTTC CASSPGLAGTTQETQYF
TRBJ1-1 - TRBV5-1 - TGCGCCAGCAGCTTGCGGGGGAACACTGAAGCTTTCTTT CASSLRGNTEAFF
TRBJ1-2 - TRBV7-8 - TGTGCCAGCAGCCGTGGCAGGCTGGCTTATGGCTACACCTTC CASSRGRLAYGYTF
TRBJ2-2 - TRBV6-5 TRBD1 TGTGCCAGCAGTCGGACAGGGGGGGGCACCGGGGAGCTGTTTTTT CASSRTGGGTGELFF
TRBJ2-6 - TRBV18 - TGTGCCAGCTCACCCCGAGATAGCTCTGGGGCCAACGTCCTGACTTTC CASSPRDSSGANVLTF
TRBJ1-5 - TRBV6-1 - TGTGTCAGCAGTGAAACTGGGGAGAGACAGCCCCAGCATTTT CVSSETGERQPQHF
TRBJ1-5 - TRBV7-2 - TGTGCCAGCAGCTTATGGGCAGAGTCGAATCAGCCCCAGCATTTT CASSLWAESNQPQHF
TRBJ2-7 - TRBV3-1/TRBV3-2 TRBD1 TGTGCCAGCAGCCAAACAGGGGGCGAGCAGTACTTC CASSQTGGEQYF
TRBJ1-1 once TRBV5-6 - TGTGCCAGCAGCTTCCCGGGACACCACACTGAAGCTTTCTTT CASSFPGHHTEAFF
TRBJ2-7 - TRBV2 TRBD1 TGTGCCAGCAGGACCGGGACAGGGGCCTACGAGCAGTACTTC CASRTGTGAYEQYF
TRBJ1-3 - TRBV7-8 - TGTGCCAGCAGCTTAGCGGGGAGAGGACAGAGCTCTGGAAACACCATATATTTT CASSLAGRGQSSGNTIYF
TRBJ2-1 - TRBV6-1 TRBD2 TGTGCCAGCAGTGAAGCTAGCGGGGGCTACAATGAGCAGTTCTTC CASSEASGGYNEQFF
TRBJ1-4 - TRBV7-8 - TGTGCCAGCAGCTTAGTGGTGCGACAAAGAAATGAAAAACTGTTTTTT CASSLVVRQRNEKLFF
TRBJ2-5 - TRBV18 - TGTGCCAGCTCCCCAACACAGTACCAAGAGACCCAGTACTTC CASSPTQYQETQYF
TRBJ1-2 - TRBV7-9 - TGTGCCAGCAGCCTAAACTATGGCTACACCTTC CASSLNYGYTF
TRBJ1-1 - TRBV2 - TGTGCCAGCACCACCAGGGCTTCTGAAGCTTTCTTT CASTTRASEAFF
TRBJ2-7 - TRBV7-2 TRBD1 TGTGCCAGCAGTTCTGGACAGGGTCCCTACGAGCAGTACTTC CASSSGQGPYEQYF
TRBJ2-3 - TRBV6-2/TRBV6-3 - TGTGCCAGCAGTTACAAGGGGCCAGGGGGCACAGATACGCAGTATTTT CASSYKGPGGTDTQYF
TRBJ1-2 once TRBV4-2 - TGTGCCAGCAGCCAAACCGACACTTACTATGGCTACACCTTC CASSQTDTYYGYTF
TRBJ2-3 once TRBV18 - TGTGCCAGCTCACCATCAGGGAACACAGATACGCAGTATTTT CASSPSGNTDTQYF
TRBJ2-1 once TRBV12-3/TRBV12-4 - TGTGCCAGCAGTGCCGGAGAAATCGAAGGGTTCTTC CASSAGEIEGFF
TRBJ1-2 - TRBV9 TRBD1 TGTGCCAGCAGCACCCTGACAGGGTTCTATGGCTACACCTTC CASSTLTGFYGYTF
TRBJ2-1 - TRBV9 TRBD1 TGTGCCAGCAGCGTAGCCGACAGGGGGTTTTTGTGGAATGAGCAGTTCTTC CASSVADRGFLWNEQFF
TRBJ2-1 - TRBV4-1 - TGCGCCAGCAGCCAAAGTTTGGGAGCGAATGAGCAGTTCTTC CASSQSLGANEQFF
TRBJ1-2 - TRBV13 TRBD1 TGTGCCAGCAGCCCTAGACAGGGGAGGAATGGCTACACCTTC CASSPRQGRNGYTF
TRBJ2-7 - TRBV4-1 TRBD2 TGCGCCAGCAGCCTAAGAGGACTAGCGGGGGGCCTTTCCTACGAGCAGTACTTC CASSLRGLAGGLSYEQYF
TRBJ1-1 - TRBV7-2 TRBD1 TGTGCCAGCAGCTTTTGGACAGGATCGAACACTGAAGCTTTCTTT CASSFWTGSNTEAFF
TRBJ1-3 - TRBV7-6 TRBD1 TGTGCCAGCAGCTTTCGACCGGGACAGGACACTGGAAACACCATATATTTT CASSFRPGQDTGNTIYF
TRBJ1-1 - TRBV7-3 - TGTGCCAGCAGCTTAATAGGGTCGGGGGACACTGAAGCTTTCTTT CASSLIGSGDTEAFF
TRBJ1-2 - TRBV5-4 - TGTGCCAGCAGCTTGGACAGTAACTATGGCTACACCTTC CASSLDSNYGYTF
TRBJ1-4 once TRBV15 - TGTGCCACCAGCAGAGACCTAAACTACCCGGCTAATGAAAAACTGTTTTTT CATSRDLNYPANEKLFF
TRBJ1-1 - TRBV10-3 - TGTGCCATCAGTGTTGGTGAGCACACTGAAGCTTTCTTT CAISVGEHTEAFF
TRBJ2-7 - TRBV12-5 TRBD2 TGTGCTAGTGGTTTGGTACTGGGGACTAGCGGTAACTACGAGCAGTACTTC CASGLVLGTSGNYEQYF
TRBJ1-3 - TRBV5-1 TRBD1 TGCGCCAGCAGCTCCTGGACAGGGTCTGGAAACACCATATATTTT CASSSWTGSGNTIYF
TRBJ2-7 - TRBV23-1 TRBD1 TGCGCCAGCAGTCAATATAGGGACAGTGATTACTACGAGCAGTACTTC CASSQYRDSDYYEQYF